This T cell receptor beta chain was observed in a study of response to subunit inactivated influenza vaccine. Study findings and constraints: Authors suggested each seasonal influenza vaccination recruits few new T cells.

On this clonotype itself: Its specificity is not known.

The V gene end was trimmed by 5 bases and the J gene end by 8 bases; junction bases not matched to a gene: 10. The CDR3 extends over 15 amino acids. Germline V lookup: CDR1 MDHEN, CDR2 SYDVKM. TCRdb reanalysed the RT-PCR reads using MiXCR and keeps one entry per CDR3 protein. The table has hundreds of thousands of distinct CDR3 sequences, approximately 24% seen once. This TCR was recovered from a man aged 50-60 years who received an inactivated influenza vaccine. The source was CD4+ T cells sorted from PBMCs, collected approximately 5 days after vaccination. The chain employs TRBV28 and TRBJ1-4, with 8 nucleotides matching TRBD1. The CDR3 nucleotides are TGTGCCAGCAGTCACCCGGGACAGGATCTAGAAAAACTGTTTTTT. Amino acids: CASSHPGQDLEKLFF.